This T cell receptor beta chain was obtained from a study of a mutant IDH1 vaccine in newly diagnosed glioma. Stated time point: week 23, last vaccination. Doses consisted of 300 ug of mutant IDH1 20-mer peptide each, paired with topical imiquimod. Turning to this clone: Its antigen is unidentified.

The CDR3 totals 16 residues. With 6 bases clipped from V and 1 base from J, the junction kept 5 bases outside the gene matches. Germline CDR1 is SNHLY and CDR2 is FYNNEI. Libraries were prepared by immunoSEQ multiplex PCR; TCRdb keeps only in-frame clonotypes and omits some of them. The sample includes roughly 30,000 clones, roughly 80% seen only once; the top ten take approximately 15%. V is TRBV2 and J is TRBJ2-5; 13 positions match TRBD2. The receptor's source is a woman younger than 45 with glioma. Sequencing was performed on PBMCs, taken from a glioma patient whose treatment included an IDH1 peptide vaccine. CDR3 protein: CASRRGTSGAQETQYF. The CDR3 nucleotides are TGTGCCAGCAGAAGGGGGACTAGCGGGGCCCAAGAGACCCAGTACTTC.